This TCR beta chain was sequenced in a study of shared clonotypes between healthy human individuals. About the study: Three CD4 naive, three CD4 memory, two CD8 naive and one CD8 memory plate were used per donor.

Germline V lookup: CDR1 SGHAT, CDR2 FQNNGV. This CDR3 is 13 amino acids long. V lost 6 bases, J lost 1 base, and 7 bases lay in between. In the naive CD8 group, cells lacked CD45RO and were positively selected for CCR7, so terminally differentiated effector memory CD45RA+ cells were left out. Whole-study results and caveats: A generally larger estimated richness was seen in naive subsets than in memory subsets. Generation of non-shared clonotypes was less probable than generation of clonotypes shared by all four donors.

Data came from immunoSEQ multiplex PCR; TCRdb stores just in-frame clones and leaves some out. The table includes around 1,900,000 clones, around 93% detected once. Remarks on this clone: Its matching antigen is unknown.

This TCR was recovered from a man aged 18 to 29 in good health. Some clones in this sample may be carry-over from other donors' samples. This chain joins TRBV11-2 and TRBJ2-4; D gene uncertain. Sequencing was carried out using naive CD8+ T cells from PBMCs. CDR3: CASRNRAKNIQYF. The CDR3 region has the DNA TGTGCCAGCAGAAATCGCGCCAAAAACATTCAGTACTTC.